The 21 T cell receptor beta chains below all came from one sample that was sequenced in a study of cytomegalovirus exposure and HLA in healthy donors. In the PCR, 60 Vbeta and 13 Jbeta primers were used. TCRdb's copy holds only in-frame clones and misses some; the assay was immunoSEQ multiplex PCR. Its listing shows under 250,000 clones. The sequenced sample was PBMCs. The source of these receptors is a girl aged 2 to 10 in good health and CMV-seropositive.

The V and J genes are TRBV11-1 and TRBJ2-7, with TRBD1 identical over 7 bases. This CDR3 contains 14 residues. V shed 3 bases, J shed 2 bases, and the junction held 4 bases outside the gene matches. Germline V gene sequence: CDR1 SGHAT, CDR2 FQDESV (reference sequence). CDR3 protein: CASSFGTAPYEQYF. CDR3 coding DNA: TGTGCCAGCAGCTTTGGGACAGCCCCCTACGAGCAGTACTTC.

This sequence joins TRBV5-4 and TRBJ2-7, with TRBD2 matching 10 bases. The CDR3 extends over 15 amino acids. V shed 4 bases and J 1 base; nucleotides not matched to a gene: 5. Germline V CDR1 and CDR2: SGHNT, YYREEE (reference sequence). The CDR3 reads CASSTSGAASYEQYF. The CDR3 bases are TGTGCCAGCAGCACTAGCGGGGCTGCTTCCTACGAGCAGTACTTC.

The CDR3 is CASSIAGGSYNEQFF. In nucleotides, the CDR3 is TGTGCCAGCTCCATAGCGGGAGGCTCCTACAATGAGCAGTTCTTC. J is TRBJ2-1 and V is TRBV6-5; 10 positions agree with TRBD2. The CDR3 has 15 amino acids. Per germline, CDR1 MNHEY and CDR2 SVGAGI. Trimming removed 8 bases from V and 0 bases from J; junction bases left unmatched: 4.

The V gene is TRBV10-3, the J gene TRBJ2-7; 14 bases are a match to TRBD2. Germline CDR1 is ENHRY and CDR2 is SYGVKD. This CDR3 region has 18 residues. J gave up 2 bases and V 2 bases, and 8 bases lay outside the gene matches. This chain's CDR3 is CAISEPSLTSGRAYEQYF. In nucleotides, the CDR3 is TGTGCCATCAGTGAGCCTTCTTTGACTAGCGGGAGGGCCTACGAGCAGTACTTC.

The chain is built from TRBV28 and TRBJ1-2, with D tentatively TRBD1 (6 bases). The CDR3 has 18 amino acids. Germline CDR1 MDHEN, CDR2 SYDVKM. V lost 6 bases and J lost 8, with 31 bases in between. This CDR3 reads CASSSSGGGDMGSGGYTF. The CDR3 bases are TGTGCCAGCAGCTCGTCGGGGGGCGGGGATATGGGGAGTGGAGGCTACACCTTC.

The chain couples TRBV5-6 to TRBJ1-2; the match to TRBD1 covers 7 bases. Germline V CDR1 and CDR2: SGHDT, YYEEEE. The CDR3 totals 15 residues. V dropped 0 bases and J dropped 4; count of bases not matched to a gene: 6. CDR3 nucleotide sequence: TGTGCCAGCAGCTTGGGGACAGGATCTCTCTATGGCTACACCTTC. Translating gives CASSLGTGSLYGYTF.

This sequence joins TRBV6-5 and TRBJ1-5; TRBD1 matches at 7 bases. Germline V gene sequence: CDR1 MNHEY, CDR2 SVGAGI. J was trimmed by 5 bases and V by 2 bases; bases with no gene match: 3. The CDR3 is made up of 14 amino acids. The CDR3 spells CASSYRDRDQPQHF. The CDR3 DNA reads TGTGCCAGCAGTTACCGGGACAGAGATCAGCCCCAGCATTTT.

This rearrangement joins TRBV11-2 to TRBJ2-7; D may be TRBD2 (7 bases). The CDR3 sequence is 17 residues long. Trimming removed 1 base at V and 2 bases at J, with 18 bases between. Germline CDR1 is SGHAT and CDR2 is FQNNGV. CDR3 sequence (DNA): TGTGCCAGCAGCTTAGCAGGTGGGGGGGCAGGGGCCTACGAGCAGTACTTC. As protein: CASSLAGGGAGAYEQYF.

The gene calls are TRBV28 and TRBJ2-2; 10 nucleotides agree with TRBD2. Germline V lookup: CDR1 MDHEN, CDR2 SYDVKM. Unmatched junction bases numbered 14, after V lost 10 bases and J lost 3 bases. This CDR3 is 17 amino acids long. DNA for the CDR3: TGTGCCACGGGCCCCCTTAGAGCGGGAGGGGACACCGGGGAGCTGTTTTTT. Its translation: CATGPLRAGGDTGELFF.

The chain carries TRBV6-5 and TRBJ1-3; D uncertain. Germline assignment: CDR1 MNHEY and CDR2 SVGAGI. The V and J ends lost 6 bases and 7 bases respectively, with 13 bases between them. This CDR3 has 13 amino acids. The CDR3 reads CASSLRSGNTIYF. The CDR3 DNA reads as TGTGCCAGCAGCCTCCGCTCGGGGAACACCATATATTTT.

The chain is built from TRBV19 and TRBJ2-5; 8 positions agree with TRBD1. Matching the DNA end better, TRBJ2-7 makes the J call doubtful. Germline V CDR1 and CDR2: LNHDA, SQIVND (reference sequence). This CDR3 is built from 16 residues. CDR3 sequence: CASSIDSRTGPYEQYF. The CDR3 region has the DNA TGTGCCAGTAGTATAGATTCTCGGACAGGGCCCTACGAGCAGTACTTC.

V is TRBV19 and J is TRBJ1-1; 9 nucleotides align to TRBD1. Trimming took 6 bases from V and 4 from J; bases not matched to a gene: 9. There are 15 residues in the CDR3. Germline CDR1 reads LNHDA; CDR2 reads SQIVND (reference sequence). CDR3 bases: TGTGCCAGTAGCAACTTACAGGGGGCGATCACTGAAGCTTTCTTT. Its translation: CASSNLQGAITEAFF.

The rearrangement joins TRBV28 to TRBJ2-5, with D possibly being TRBD2 (6 bases). There are 16 residues in the CDR3. The germline V gene has CDR1 MDHEN and CDR2 SYDVKM. Trimming pared 5 bases from V and 5 bases from J, leaving 21 bases between. For the CDR3, the DNA is TGTGCCAGCAGTGCCCTGACCGACCCGGGGAGGGAGACCCAGTACTTC. Protein: CASSALTDPGRETQYF.

Written as DNA, the CDR3 is TGTGCCAGCAGCTCCTGGAGCACCTATGGCTACACCTTC. This sequence encodes CASSSWSTYGYTF. The rearrangement links TRBV5-4 to TRBJ1-2; D unresolved. This CDR3 has 13 residues. V lost 3 bases to trimming and J lost 4 bases, with 10 bases between them. Germline CDR1 SGHNT, CDR2 YYREEE (reference sequence).

Here the CDR3 reads CASSLVAGRTDTQYF. DNA for the CDR3: TGTGCCAGCAGTTTGGTGGCGGGGCGCACAGATACGCAGTATTTT. The gene calls are TRBV2 and TRBJ2-3; maybe TRBD2 (6 bases). The CDR3 is 15 amino acids. The germline V and J ends were trimmed by 5 bases and 1 base, with 13 bases remaining between them. In germline, CDR1 is SNHLY, CDR2 FYNNEI.

V gene TRBV6-4 combines with J gene TRBJ2-3, with 12 bases that match TRBD2. Germline V CDR1 and CDR2: MRHNA, SNTAGT. V lost 9 bases to trimming and J lost 7 bases; unmatched junction nucleotides: 11. The CDR3 is 15 amino acids. CDR3 bases: TGTGCCAGGATCCTACTAGCGGGAGGACGTAATACGCAGTATTTT. This sequence encodes CARILLAGGRNTQYF.

V gene TRBV6-6 combines with J gene TRBJ2-1; TRBD2 agrees at 9 bases. V dropped 6 bases and J dropped 5; count of bases not matched to a gene: 5. The CDR3 spans 14 residues. Germline V CDR1 and CDR2: MNHNY, SVGAGI (reference sequence). The CDR3 nucleotides are TGTGCCAGCAGCGTAGCGGGAGTGGACAATGAGCAGTTCTTC. It codes for CASSVAGVDNEQFF.

The genes are TRBV4-1 and TRBJ2-3; possible D gene TRBD2, 6 bases. With 0 bases removed from V and 3 bases from J, the gap between germline ends came to 19 bases. Germline V gives CDR1 MGHRA, CDR2 YSYEKL. This CDR3 is built from 18 residues. Here the CDR3 reads CASSQDYEAPRGTDTQYF. The CDR3 nucleotides are TGCGCCAGCAGCCAAGATTACGAGGCACCCCGGGGGACAGATACGCAGTATTTT.

The chain uses TRBV7-9 and TRBJ1-2; D remains ambiguous. CDR3 size: 13 residues. Germline CDR1 reads SEHNR; CDR2 reads FQNEAQ (reference sequence). The germline V and J ends were trimmed by 8 bases and 4 bases, with 14 bases remaining between them. The CDR3 coding sequence is TGTGCCAGCCTCGCGGAGGGTGGCTATGGCTACACCTTC. Translation gives CASLAEGGYGYTF.

This chain links TRBV14 with TRBJ1-1, with 11 bases aligning to TRBD1. CDR3 length equals 16 residues. The ends lost 4 bases at V and 1 base at J; junction bases unmatched: 5. Germline V gene lookup returns CDR1 SGHDN and CDR2 FVKESK. The CDR3 protein is CASSPWGQGGNTEAFF. CDR3 DNA: TGTGCCAGCAGCCCTTGGGGACAGGGGGGGAACACTGAAGCTTTCTTT.

The chain combines TRBV15 with TRBJ1-2; D is possibly TRBD1 (6 bases). Germline assignment: CDR1 LNHNV and CDR2 YYDKDF (reference sequence). The CDR3 loop spans 15 amino acids. The ends were cut back, 5 bases at V and 1 base at J, with 14 bases in the middle. This chain's CDR3 is CATSGRTALNYGYTF. In DNA, the CDR3 is TGTGCCACCAGCGGTCGGACAGCCCTTAACTATGGCTACACCTTC.